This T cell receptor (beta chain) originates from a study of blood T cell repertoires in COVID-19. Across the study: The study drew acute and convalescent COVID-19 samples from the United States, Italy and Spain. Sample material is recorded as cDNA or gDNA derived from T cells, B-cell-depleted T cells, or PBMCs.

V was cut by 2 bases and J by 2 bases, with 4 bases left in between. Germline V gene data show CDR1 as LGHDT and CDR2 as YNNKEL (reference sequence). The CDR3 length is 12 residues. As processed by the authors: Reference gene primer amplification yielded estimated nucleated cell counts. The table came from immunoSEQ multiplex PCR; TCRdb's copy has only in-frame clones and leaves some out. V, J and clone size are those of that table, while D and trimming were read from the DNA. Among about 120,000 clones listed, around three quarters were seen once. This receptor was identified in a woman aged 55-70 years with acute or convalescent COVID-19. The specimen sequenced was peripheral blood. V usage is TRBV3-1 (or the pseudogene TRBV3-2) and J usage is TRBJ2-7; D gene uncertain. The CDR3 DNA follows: TGTGCCAGCAGCCAAACTCCCTACGAGCAGTACTTC. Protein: CASSQTPYEQYF.